A selection of T cell receptor beta chains follows, all from one sample in a study of shared clonotypes between healthy human individuals. Method: immunoSEQ multiplex PCR; TCRdb's copy keeps in-frame clones and lacks some. This table has over 800,000 clones, 85% to 95% appearing once. Sequencing used naive CD8+ T cells sorted from blood. These receptors originate from a man aged 25 to 40 in good health. Each CDR3 is given with its conserved first and last residue. D genes are given only for firm matches. Not all rows give a size; the values are once, few, many and, for expanded clones, a class.

cdr3_aa cdr3_nt clone_size d_call cdr3_length j_call v_call
CASSQSWRGFNNEQFF TGTGCCAGCAGCCAGTCTTGGAGGGGGTTCAACAATGAGCAGTTCTTC . . 16 TRBJ2-1 TRBV4-2
CASSPQTGSGNTIYF TGTGCCAGCAGCCCCCAGACTGGGTCTGGAAACACCATATATTTT . . 15 TRBJ1-3 TRBV9
CASSQVLAESYEQYF TGCGCCAGCAGCCAAGTACTAGCGGAATCCTACGAGCAGTACTTC . TRBD2 15 TRBJ2-7 TRBV4-1
CASSSQGRGLSEQYF TGTGCCAGCAGCTCCCAGGGCCGGGGACTAAGCGAGCAGTACTTC . TRBD2 15 TRBJ2-7 TRBV7-9
CASSLVADLNTEAFF TGTGCCAGCAGCTTAGTGGCAGATTTGAACACTGAAGCTTTCTTT . . 15 TRBJ1-1 TRBV7-6
CASSYRPGQGGEAFF TGTGCCAGCAGCTACCGCCCGGGACAGGGGGGTGAAGCTTTCTTT . TRBD1 15 TRBJ1-1 TRBV5-6
CASSLTGSSGELFF TGTGCCAGCAGCTTGACGGGATCCTCCGGGGAGCTGTTTTTT . . 14 TRBJ2-2 TRBV7-8
CASSRQGAFPSEKLFF TGTGCCAGCAGTCGACAGGGGGCCTTTCCCAGCGAAAAACTGTTTTTT once TRBD1 16 TRBJ1-4 TRBV11-2
CAWSGRLEEGGTDTQYF TGTGCCTGGAGTGGTCGACTGGAGGAGGGAGGCACAGATACGCAGTATTTT . . 17 TRBJ2-3 TRBV30
CASSDDLWLQYF TGTGCCAGCAGTGACGACTTGTGGCTGCAGTACTTC . . 12 TRBJ2-7 TRBV2
CASSPNVLREAFF TGTGCCAGTAGTCCGAATGTGCTGCGAGAAGCTTTCTTT . . 13 TRBJ1-1 TRBV19
CASKGRGGEQYF TGTGCCAGCAAAGGAAGGGGAGGCGAGCAGTACTTC . . 12 TRBJ2-7 TRBV9
CASSQVPFGYNEQFF TGTGCCAGCAGCCAGGTCCCCTTCGGGTACAATGAGCAGTTCTTC . . 15 TRBJ2-1 TRBV27
CASSQGPPEDLSGNTIYF TGCGCCAGCAGCCAAGGACCCCCGGAAGACTTATCTGGAAACACCATATATTTT . . 18 TRBJ1-3 TRBV4-3
CASSVTGTSGSLDTGELFF TGTGCCAGCAGCGTCACCGGGACTAGCGGGAGCCTGGACACCGGGGAGCTGTTTTTT once TRBD2 19 TRBJ2-2 TRBV7-6
CSAIGQATTYEQYF TGCAGCGCCATCGGACAGGCAACTACCTACGAGCAGTACTTC . TRBD1 14 TRBJ2-7 TRBV29-1
CASSTGQGLIGEQYF TGTGCCAGTAGTACCGGACAGGGGTTGATCGGAGAGCAGTACTTC . TRBD1 15 TRBJ2-7 TRBV19
CASRHKRTGEETQYF TGTGCCAGCAGACATAAACGGACAGGGGAAGAGACCCAGTACTTC . TRBD1 15 TRBJ2-5 TRBV7-9
CASSSGWRMGFYEQYF TGCGCCAGCAGCTCGGGATGGCGGATGGGGTTCTACGAGCAGTACTTC once . 16 TRBJ2-7 TRBV5-1
CASRSDRGEQFF TGTGCCAGCAGATCTGACAGGGGTGAGCAGTTCTTC . TRBD1 12 TRBJ2-1 TRBV28
CASSSGTSDHLPYF TGTGCCAGCAGCTCCGGGACTAGCGACCACCTGCCGTACTTC . TRBD2 14 TRBJ2-7 TRBV7-9
CASSVVDNLNTEAFF TGTGCCAGCAGCGTAGTTGACAATCTGAACACTGAAGCTTTCTTT . . 15 TRBJ1-1 TRBV9
CASGLLQGAGYEQYF TGTGCCAGCGGACTACTGCAGGGGGCGGGCTACGAGCAGTACTTC once TRBD1 15 TRBJ2-7 TRBV5-4
CASSTSGRAANEQFF TGTGCCAGCAGCACGAGCGGGAGGGCCGCGAATGAGCAGTTCTTC . TRBD2 15 TRBJ2-1 TRBV9
CASSFGGRSSYEQYF TGTGCCAGCAGCTTTGGGGGACGTTCTTCCTACGAGCAGTACTTC . . 15 TRBJ2-7 TRBV7-2
CASSQDWGKMNTEAFF TGCGCCAGCAGCCAAGACTGGGGGAAGATGAACACTGAAGCTTTCTTT . . 16 TRBJ1-1 TRBV4-1
CASSLAAYNEQFF TGTGCCAGCAGCTTAGCAGCCTACAATGAGCAGTTCTTC few . 13 TRBJ2-1 TRBV7-6
CASTVGLPVGDTQYF TGTGCCAGCACGGTTGGGCTCCCAGTTGGTGATACGCAGTATTTT . . 15 TRBJ2-3 TRBV28
CASSPRDSLYNEQFF TGTGCCAGCTCCCCCCGGGACAGCCTATACAATGAGCAGTTCTTC . TRBD1 15 TRBJ2-1 TRBV18
CSVLLAGVDEQFF TGCAGCGTCTTACTAGCGGGAGTCGATGAGCAGTTCTTC . TRBD2 13 TRBJ2-1 TRBV29-1
CASSRAYEQYF TGTGCCAGCAGCCGGGCCTACGAGCAGTACTTC . . 11 TRBJ2-7 TRBV14
CASSRGDSGTDTQYF TGTGCCAGCAGCCGGGGCGATTCTGGCACAGATACGCAGTATTTT . . 15 TRBJ2-3 TRBV5-8
CASSLPMGQLSRNIQYF TGTGCCAGCAGCTTACCCATGGGGCAACTGTCTCGAAACATTCAGTACTTC . . 17 TRBJ2-4 TRBV11-2
CASSLGHASYNEQFF TGTGCCAGCAGCTTAGGCCATGCCTCCTACAATGAGCAGTTCTTC . . 15 TRBJ2-1 TRBV7-3
CASSIDQHYEQYF TGTGCCAGTAGTATAGACCAGCACTACGAGCAGTACTTC . . 13 TRBJ2-7 TRBV19
CASSVAVGVYEQYF TGTGCCAGCAGCGTAGCTGTGGGGGTCTACGAGCAGTACTTC . . 14 TRBJ2-7 TRBV9
CASIDSYNQPQHF TGTGCCAGCATAGACAGCTACAATCAGCCCCAGCATTTT . . 13 TRBJ1-5 TRBV28
CASSDTRGDTQYF TGTGCCAGCAGTGACACTCGTGGGGATACGCAGTATTTT . . 13 TRBJ2-3 TRBV28
CASSRTSDTYYEQYF TGTGCCAGCAGCCGAACTAGCGACACCTACTACGAGCAGTACTTC . TRBD2 15 TRBJ2-7 TRBV14
CASSPRRQGDYEQYF TGTGCCAGCTCACCCAGGAGACAGGGTGATTACGAGCAGTACTTC . TRBD1 15 TRBJ2-7 TRBV18
CASSYRQTNYEQYF TGTGCCAGCAGTTACCGACAGACTAACTACGAGCAGTACTTC few . 14 TRBJ2-7 TRBV6-5
CASSLTVGGNTGELFF TGTGCCAGCAGCTTAACGGTGGGAGGGAACACCGGGGAGCTGTTTTTT . . 16 TRBJ2-2 TRBV7-3
CASSPRQGSTYEQYF TGTGCCAGCAGCCCGAGACAGGGGTCCACCTACGAGCAGTACTTC . TRBD1 15 TRBJ2-7 TRBV7-9
CSVVASAGYEQYF TGCAGCGTTGTCGCTAGCGCCGGATACGAGCAGTACTTC . . 13 TRBJ2-7 TRBV29-1
CASSQEGTFGEAFF TGCGCCAGCAGCCAAGAGGGGACATTTGGTGAAGCTTTCTTT . . 14 TRBJ1-1 TRBV4-1
CASSIAQGFGIGYTF TGTGCCAGTAGTATAGCACAGGGTTTCGGGATTGGCTACACCTTC . . 15 TRBJ1-2 TRBV19
CSATGGSYGYTF TGCAGCGCCACAGGGGGGAGCTATGGCTACACCTTC . TRBD1 12 TRBJ1-2 TRBV29-1
CASSQDWGVDNEQFF TGCGCCAGCAGCCAAGATTGGGGGGTTGACAATGAGCAGTTCTTC . . 15 TRBJ2-1 TRBV4-1
CASINSGGSSYNEQFF TGTGCCAGCATCAATTCGGGGGGGAGCTCCTACAATGAGCAGTTCTTC . TRBD2 16 TRBJ2-1 TRBV27
CAIRLGQGLSYEQYF TGTGCCATCAGATTGGGACAGGGGCTCTCCTACGAGCAGTACTTC . TRBD1 15 TRBJ2-7 TRBV10-3